This entry lists 21 T cell receptor beta chains sequenced from one sample in a study of technical replicates of blood from several donors. The table came from immunoSEQ multiplex PCR; TCRdb's copy has only in-frame clones and leaves some out. Among more than 70,000 clones listed, around 97% were seen once. Sequenced: T cells isolated from PBMCs. The receptors shown here come from a human donor in good health.

The rearrangement joins TRBV13 to TRBJ2-5; 13 nucleotides align to TRBD2. Germline assignment: CDR1 PRHDT and CDR2 FYEKMQ (reference sequence). CDR3 length: 15 residues. J gave up 5 bases and V 0 bases, and 0 bases lay outside the gene matches. The CDR3 sequence: CASSLGTSGRETQYF. In nucleotides, the CDR3 is TGTGCCAGCAGCTTAGGGACTAGCGGGAGGGAGACCCAGTACTTC.

Here the CDR3 DNA reads TGTGCCAGCAGTCCGAACAACCTTTTGGGGCCACCGGTCGCTTTCTTT. It translates to CASSPNNLLGPPVAFF. This chain connects TRBV27 to TRBJ1-1; a possible D gene is TRBD1 (5 bases). Between the trimmed V and J ends, which lost 5 bases and 11 bases, there was a span of 27 bases. The CDR3 is 16 amino acids. Germline lookup yields CDR1 MNHEY and CDR2 SMNVEV (reference sequence).

V is TRBV5-1 and J is TRBJ2-7; TRBD2 might be the D (6 bases). The V end was cut by 4 bases, the J end by 0 bases, with 17 bases between. The CDR3 is 16 residues long. Germline CDR1 and CDR2: SGHRS and YFSETQ. This CDR3 reads CASSPGGSSPSYEQYF. CDR3 nucleotides: TGCGCCAGCAGCCCTGGGGGGTCTAGCCCCTCCTACGAGCAGTACTTC.

The chain recombines TRBV5-1 with TRBJ2-2; 8 nucleotides agree with TRBD1. CDR1 is SGHRS and CDR2 is YFSETQ in the germline V gene. This CDR3 is 14 amino acids long. V lost 4 bases to trimming and J lost 4 bases; unmatched junction nucleotides: 3. In nucleotides, the CDR3 is TGCGCCAGCAGCCCGGACAGGGTCACCGGGGAGCTGTTTTTT. Its translation: CASSPDRVTGELFF. Looking up the rest from reference TRBV5-1 and TRBJ2-2 gives the full variable domain: KAGVTQTPRYLIKTRGQQVTLSCSPISGHRSVSWYQQTPGQGLQFLFEYFSETQRNKGNFPGRFSGRQFSNSRSEMNVSTLELGDSALYLCASSPDRVTGELFFGEGSRLTVL.

This chain uses TRBV4-2 with TRBJ2-7, with 10 bases identical to TRBD2. This CDR3 has 17 amino acids. Germline loops: CDR1 LGHNA, CDR2 YNFKEQ. After removal of 4 bases from V and 7 bases from J, the junction contained 16 bases not matched to a gene. DNA for the CDR3: TGTGCCAGCAGCCGAGGTGGGAGCGGGGGGGCCCATCGGGAGCAGTACTTC. Translation: CASSRGGSGGAHREQYF.

The chain employs TRBV9 and TRBJ1-5; the match to TRBD1 covers 7 bases. The CDR3 has 13 residues. Germline V gene lookup returns CDR1 SGDLS and CDR2 YYNGEE. Trimming cost V 2 bases and J 5 bases; bases outside gene matches: 1. CDR3 sequence (DNA): TGTGCCAGCAGCGTCGACAGGGATCAGCCCCAGCATTTT. Its translation: CASSVDRDQPQHF.

The rearrangement uses TRBV19 and TRBJ2-2, with a possible D match to TRBD2 (6 bases). The ends were cut back, 4 bases at V and 0 bases at J, with 18 bases in the middle. This CDR3 contains 18 residues. Germline CDR1 and CDR2: LNHDA and SQIVND (reference sequence). This CDR3 reads CASSNPGDWAPNTGELFF. The CDR3 region has the DNA TGTGCCAGTAGTAACCCTGGGGACTGGGCTCCGAACACCGGGGAGCTGTTTTTT. Based on the CDR3 plus reference TRBV19 and TRBJ2-2, the full variable domain is DGGITQSPKYLFRKEGQNVTLSCEQNLNHDAMYWYRQDPGQGLRLIYYSQIVNDFQKGDIAEGYSVSREKKESFPLTVTSAQKNPTAFYLCASSNPGDWAPNTGELFFGEGSRLTVL.

This clone occurred once. The chain uses TRBV5-4 and TRBJ1-2, with 9 nucleotides matching TRBD1. The CDR3 loop spans 15 amino acids. V gave up 3 bases and J gave up 6 bases; unmatched junction bases: 9. Germline CDR1 SGHNT, CDR2 YYREEE (reference sequence). CDR3 sequence reads: CASSSWLGQGNGYTF. The CDR3 coding sequence is TGTGCCAGCAGCTCCTGGCTAGGACAGGGGAATGGCTACACCTTC.

The CDR3 DNA reads TGTGCCATCAGTGGAACACAGGGGGGGCCTGAAGCTTTCTTT. It translates to CAISGTQGGPEAFF. This chain links TRBV10-3 with TRBJ1-1, with 8 bases lining up with TRBD1. Trimming removed 4 bases from V and 6 bases from J; junction bases left unmatched: 7. This CDR3 contains 14 residues. Germline CDR1 reads ENHRY; CDR2 reads SYGVKD.

The chain joins TRBV28 to TRBJ2-2; D unresolved. Deletions cut 2 bases from V and 7 bases from J, with 11 bases between. The CDR3 spans 14 residues. CDR1 and CDR2 from the germline V gene are MDHEN and SYDVKM. CDR3 sequence reads: CASSLPETGGELFF. The CDR3 coding sequence is TGTGCCAGCAGTTTACCCGAAACGGGCGGGGAGCTGTTTTTT.

V and J are TRBV5-1 and TRBJ2-3; TRBD2 is a possible D gene (6 bases). Trimming took 0 bases from V and 4 from J, leaving 9 bases between them. CDR1 and CDR2 from the germline V gene are SGHRS and YFSETQ. There are 14 residues in the CDR3. CDR3 sequence reads: CASSLDGGADTQYF. The DNA for the CDR3 is TGCGCCAGCAGCTTGGATGGAGGGGCAGATACGCAGTATTTT.

The V and J genes are TRBV2 and TRBJ2-1; 11 bases match TRBD2. Unmatched junction bases numbered 16, after V lost 10 bases and J lost 8 bases. The CDR3 spans 16 residues. CDR1 is SNHLY, CDR2 FYNNEI, per germline. CDR3 bases: TGTGCCACACTGCGCACTAGCGGGAGTGGGCGTGATGAGCAGTTCTTC. The encoded protein is CATLRTSGSGRDEQFF.

The rearrangement joins TRBV5-1 to TRBJ2-1; TRBD2 matches at 11 bases. V shed 8 bases and J 4 bases; nucleotides not matched to a gene: 5. The CDR3 contains 14 residues. From germline, CDR1 is SGHRS and CDR2 YFSETQ. The CDR3 DNA is TGCGCCAGTACTAGCGGGGGACGATACAATGAGCAGTTCTTC. Its translation is CASTSGGRYNEQFF.

The chain couples TRBV27 to TRBJ1-1; perhaps TRBD1 as D (6 bases). V was trimmed by 6 bases and J by 0 bases, leaving 14 bases between them. Germline V gene data show CDR1 as MNHEY and CDR2 as SMNVEV (reference sequence). The CDR3 runs 15 residues. CDR3 residues: CASSTMGHLNTEAFF. CDR3 in DNA: TGTGCCAGCAGCACGATGGGACATCTGAACACTGAAGCTTTCTTT.

This chain links TRBV2 with TRBJ1-4; D unclear. Germline values: CDR1 SNHLY, CDR2 FYNNEI. Trimming left V 7 bases short and J 0 bases short, with 9 bases between. The CDR3 totals 14 residues. For the CDR3, the DNA is TGTGCCAGCAAGGTGGGAGCAACTAATGAAAAACTGTTTTTT. Residues: CASKVGATNEKLFF.

This chain joins TRBV15 and TRBJ1-4; D call uncertain. This CDR3 is 15 amino acids long. Germline V gives CDR1 LNHNV, CDR2 YYDKDF (reference sequence). Trimming removed 3 bases at V and 5 bases at J, with 13 bases between. The CDR3 here is CATSSGPQKNEKLFF. In nucleotides, the CDR3 is TGTGCCACCAGCAGCGGCCCACAGAAAAATGAAAAACTGTTTTTT.

This chain joins TRBV28 and TRBJ2-7; maybe TRBD2 (6 bases). The germline gives CDR1 MDHEN, CDR2 SYDVKM. The CDR3 length is 14 residues. Trimming cost V 10 bases and J 1 base, with 17 bases left between them. The CDR3: CATGTPDGSYEQYF. DNA for the CDR3: TGTGCCACGGGGACTCCTGATGGGTCCTACGAGCAGTACTTC.

This chain links TRBV5-8 with TRBJ2-5, with TRBD2 matching over 13 bases. This CDR3 has 17 residues. The V and J ends lost 4 bases and 1 base, in that order; junction bases with no gene match: 7. Germline CDR1 is SGHTS and CDR2 is YDEGEE. CDR3 amino acids: CASSTPGLAGIQETQYF. Here the CDR3 DNA reads TGTGCCAGCAGCACACCGGGACTAGCGGGGATCCAAGAGACCCAGTACTTC.

V and J are TRBV5-6 and TRBJ1-2, with TRBD1 matching over 8 bases. The ends lost 0 bases at V and 8 bases at J; junction bases unmatched: 6. This CDR3 is 14 amino acids long. Germline-derived CDR1 and CDR2 are SGHDT and YYEEEE. The CDR3 sequence is CASSLEGQGGGYTF. In DNA form, the CDR3 reads TGTGCCAGCAGCTTGGAAGGACAGGGTGGCGGCTACACCTTC.

This clone has just one count. The chain is built from TRBV4-1 and TRBJ2-4; 8 nucleotides match TRBD1. Trimming took 0 bases from V and 5 from J; bases not matched to a gene: 6. This CDR3 spans 16 amino acids. CDR1 MGHRA and CDR2 YSYEKL come from the germline V gene. The CDR3 DNA is TGCGCCAGCAGCCAAGATCATTACAGGGGGGAAAACATTCAGTACTTC. Its translation is CASSQDHYRGENIQYF.

V gene TRBV6-1 combines with J gene TRBJ2-1; D perhaps matches TRBD2 (5 bases). V was trimmed by 4 bases and J by 0 bases, leaving 16 bases between them. Germline-derived CDR1 and CDR2 are MNHNS and SASEGT. The CDR3 is 17 residues long. Written as DNA, the CDR3 is TGTGCCAGCAGTGCAATGGCGGGCGCGAGCTCCTACAATGAGCAGTTCTTC. This sequence encodes CASSAMAGASSYNEQFF.